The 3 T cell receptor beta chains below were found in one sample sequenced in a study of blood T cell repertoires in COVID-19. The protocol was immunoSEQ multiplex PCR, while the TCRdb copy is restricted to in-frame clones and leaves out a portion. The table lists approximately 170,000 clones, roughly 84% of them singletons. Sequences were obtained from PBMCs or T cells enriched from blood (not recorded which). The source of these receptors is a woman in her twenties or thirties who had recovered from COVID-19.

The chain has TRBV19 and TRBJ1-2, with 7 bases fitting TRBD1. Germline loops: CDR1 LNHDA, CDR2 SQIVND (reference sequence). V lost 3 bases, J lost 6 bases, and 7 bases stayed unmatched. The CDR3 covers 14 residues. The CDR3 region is CASSMRPTGDGYTF. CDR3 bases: TGTGCCAGTAGTATGAGGCCAACAGGGGATGGCTACACCTTC.

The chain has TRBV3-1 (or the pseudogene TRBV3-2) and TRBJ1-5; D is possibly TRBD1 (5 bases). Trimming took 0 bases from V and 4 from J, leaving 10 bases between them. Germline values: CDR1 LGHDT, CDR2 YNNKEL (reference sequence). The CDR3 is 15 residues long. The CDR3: CASSQEWGGNQPQHF. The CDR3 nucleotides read TGTGCCAGCAGCCAAGAATGGGGGGGAAATCAGCCCCAGCATTTT.

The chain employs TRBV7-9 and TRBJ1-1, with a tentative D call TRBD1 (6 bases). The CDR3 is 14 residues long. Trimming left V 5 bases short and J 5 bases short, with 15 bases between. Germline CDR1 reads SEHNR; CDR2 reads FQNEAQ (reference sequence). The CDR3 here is CASSVGGGLTEAFF. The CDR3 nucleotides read TGTGCCAGCAGCGTAGGCGGGGGCTTGACTGAAGCTTTCTTT. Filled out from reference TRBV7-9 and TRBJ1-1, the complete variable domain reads DTGVSQNPRHKITKRGQNVTFRCDPISEHNRLYWYRQTLGQGPEFLTYFQNEAQLEKSRLLSDRFSAERPKGSFSTLEIQRTEQGDSAMYLCASSVGGGLTEAFFGQGTRLTVV.